These T cell receptor beta chains were read from a single sample in a study of shared clonotypes between healthy human individuals. Produced via immunoSEQ multiplex PCR; TCRdb's table is partial and in-frame only. The data show about 2 million clones, about 94% seen once. Sequencing input: naive CD8+ T cells sorted from blood. These receptor sequences come from a man younger than 35 in good health. Each CDR3 is given with its conserved first and last residue. A D gene is named only where the DNA matches it firmly. The size entry is marked missing in some rows and otherwise reads once, few, many or a size class.

d_call clone_size j_call v_call cdr3_aa cdr3_nt
NA NA TRBJ1-4 TRBV7-2 CASSLVTAGEKLFF TGTGCCAGCAGCTTAGTAACCGCGGGGGAAAAACTGTTTTTT
TRBD1 NA TRBJ1-4 TRBV5-4 CASSYGTGLEKLFF TGTGCCAGCAGTTACGGGACAGGGCTTGAAAAACTGTTTTTT
NA NA TRBJ2-3 TRBV27 CASSLITDTQYF TGTGCCAGCAGTTTAATCACAGATACGCAGTATTTT
NA NA TRBJ2-3 TRBV7-9 CASSLDSWGAGTDTQYF TGTGCCAGCAGCTTAGATTCGTGGGGGGCTGGGACAGATACGCAGTATTTT
TRBD1 NA TRBJ2-3 TRBV7-8 CASSFGTGTDTQYF TGTGCCAGCAGCTTCGGGACAGGGACAGATACGCAGTATTTT
NA NA TRBJ1-5 TRBV5-1 CASSPGHLSNQPQHF TGCGCCAGCAGCCCTGGACACCTTAGCAATCAGCCCCAGCATTTT
NA NA TRBJ2-7 TRBV20-1 CSAMDGGEQYF TGCAGTGCTATGGACGGGGGCGAGCAGTACTTC
NA NA TRBJ2-5 TRBV10-2 CASSRGFEKETQYF TGCGCCAGCAGTCGTGGGTTCGAGAAAGAGACCCAGTACTTC
NA NA TRBJ1-5 TRBV30 CAWSFEYSNQPQHF TGTGCCTGGAGTTTCGAATATAGCAATCAGCCCCAGCATTTT
NA NA TRBJ2-7 TRBV6-1 CASSEGRLTYEQYF TGTGCCAGCAGTGAGGGCAGACTAACCTACGAGCAGTACTTC
NA NA TRBJ2-2 TRBV28 CASSSLTGPSFGGELFF TGTGCCAGCAGTTCGTTGACAGGACCCTCGTTTGGCGGGGAGCTGTTTTTT
NA once TRBJ2-7 TRBV27 CASSLIGDSYEQYF TGTGCCAGCAGTTTAATAGGGGATTCCTACGAGCAGTACTTC
TRBD2 NA TRBJ2-2 TRBV23-1 CASSQSVAGAEIALAANTGELFF TGCGCCAGCAGTCAATCGGTAGCGGGGGCTGAAATTGCCTTGGCCGCGAACACCGGGGAGCTGTTTTTT
TRBD1 few TRBJ2-7 TRBV6-1 CASSHRGPYEQYF TGTGCCAGCAGTCACAGGGGACCCTACGAGCAGTACTTC
NA NA TRBJ1-4 TRBV4-1 CASSLGTGKLFF TGCGCCAGCAGCCTTGGGACGGGAAAACTGTTTTTT
TRBD1 NA TRBJ1-6 TRBV19 CASSVGTAYNSPLHF TGTGCCAGTAGCGTCGGGACAGCCTATAATTCACCCCTCCACTTT
NA NA TRBJ2-3 TRBV30 CVGGFGTDTQYF TGTGTTGGGGGGTTCGGCACAGATACGCAGTATTTT
NA NA TRBJ2-1 TRBV27 CASSSASLYNEQFF TGTGCCAGCAGTTCCGCATCCCTTTACAATGAGCAGTTCTTC
NA NA TRBJ1-3 TRBV10-3 CAISDRDQGNTIYF TGTGCCATCAGTGACAGGGACCAGGGGAACACCATATATTTT
NA once TRBJ2-1 TRBV4-3 CASSQEAPTGLNEQFF TGCGCCAGCAGCCAAGAAGCCCCGACAGGACTCAATGAGCAGTTCTTC
NA NA TRBJ1-2 TRBV2 CASSVQLNYGYTF TGTGCCAGCAGTGTACAGCTTAACTATGGCTACACCTTC
NA NA TRBJ1-1 TRBV25-1 CASSEHQEAFF TGTGCCAGCAGTGAACACCAGGAAGCTTTCTTT
NA NA TRBJ2-7 TRBV28 CASSFGTATYEQYF TGTGCCAGCAGTTTCGGGACTGCCACCTACGAGCAGTACTTC
TRBD1 NA TRBJ2-7 TRBV4-1 CASSQEGTGAYEQYF TGCGCCAGCAGCCAAGAGGGGACAGGGGCCTACGAGCAGTACTTC
NA NA TRBJ2-7 TRBV4-1 CASSQVRDGFYEQYF TGCGCCAGCAGCCAGGTCCGGGACGGATTCTACGAGCAGTACTTC
NA NA TRBJ1-3 TRBV21-1 CASSKGNTIYF TGTGCCAGCAGCAAGGGAAACACCATATATTTT
NA NA TRBJ1-2 TRBV28 CASSPTGLNYGYTF TGTGCCAGCAGTCCGACAGGCTTGAACTATGGCTACACCTTC
NA NA TRBJ2-7 TRBV19 CASSPRTGSTHEQYF TGTGCCAGTAGCCCAAGAACGGGGAGCACCCACGAGCAGTACTTC
TRBD1 NA TRBJ1-4 TRBV7-8 CASSLARTGDEKLFF TGTGCCAGCAGCTTAGCCCGGACAGGGGATGAAAAACTGTTTTTT
NA NA TRBJ1-1 TRBV6-4 CASSTDSNTEAFF TGTGCCAGCAGCACCGACAGTAACACTGAAGCTTTCTTT
TRBD1 NA TRBJ2-7 TRBV6-5 CASSYGWTGSSYEQYF TGTGCCAGCAGTTACGGCTGGACAGGAAGCTCCTACGAGCAGTACTTC
NA NA TRBJ1-5 TRBV4-1 CASSPYSGSNQPQHF TGCGCCAGCAGCCCATACTCAGGTAGCAATCAGCCCCAGCATTTT
TRBD1 NA TRBJ2-2 TRBV29-1 CSVEEDETGGELFF TGCAGCGTTGAAGAAGATGAGACAGGGGGGGAGCTGTTTTTT
NA NA TRBJ2-3 TRBV27 CASSFPGDTQYF TGTGCCAGCAGTTTTCCCGGAGATACGCAGTATTTT
TRBD2 NA TRBJ2-1 TRBV28 CASSPLAGGDNEQFF TGTGCCAGCAGTCCCCTAGCGGGGGGCGACAATGAGCAGTTCTTC
NA once TRBJ2-7 TRBV2 CASSDWDGDYEQYF TGTGCCAGCAGTGATTGGGACGGAGACTACGAGCAGTACTTC
NA NA TRBJ1-6 TRBV5-5 CASSLGQGNSPLHF TGTGCCAGCAGCTTGGGTCAGGGTAATTCACCCCTCCACTTT
TRBD1 NA TRBJ2-1 TRBV10-3 CAITQRTDRVYNEQFF TGTGCCATCACCCAGAGGACGGACAGGGTGTACAATGAGCAGTTCTTC
NA NA TRBJ1-2 TRBV7-9 CASSLGQVGYTF TGTGCCAGCAGCTTAGGACAGGTTGGCTACACCTTC
TRBD2 NA TRBJ2-2 TRBV28 CASSFLGGLNTGELFF TGTGCCAGCAGTTTTTTGGGAGGGCTGAACACCGGGGAGCTGTTTTTT
TRBD1 NA TRBJ2-7 TRBV28 CASSLDRVYSQYF TGTGCCAGCAGTTTAGACAGGGTGTATAGCCAGTACTTC
TRBD1 NA TRBJ1-6 TRBV19 CASSSQGLLHSPLHF TGTGCCAGTAGTTCACAGGGGTTGTTGCATTCACCCCTCCACTTT
NA NA TRBJ2-7 TRBV27 CASSFARGEKNEQYF TGTGCCAGCAGTTTTGCCCGGGGTGAGAAAAACGAGCAGTACTTC
NA NA TRBJ1-2 TRBV5-6 CASSSDSANYGYTF TGTGCCAGCAGCTCCGACAGCGCTAACTATGGCTACACCTTC
NA NA TRBJ2-7 TRBV7-6 CASSLGRSYEQYF TGTGCCAGCAGCTTGGGACGATCCTACGAGCAGTACTTC
NA few TRBJ1-1 TRBV4-3 CASSQGQGTEAFF TGCGCCAGCAGCCAAGGACAAGGCACTGAAGCTTTCTTT
NA NA TRBJ1-6 TRBV10-1 CASLRQVPYNSPLHF TGCGCCAGCCTGAGACAGGTACCCTATAATTCACCCCTCCACTTT
NA NA TRBJ1-1 TRBV4-2 CASSHDGLVNTEAFF TGTGCCAGCAGCCATGACGGCCTAGTGAACACTGAAGCTTTCTTT
NA NA TRBJ1-3 TRBV7-9 CASSPTGSGNTIYF TGTGCCAGCAGCCCCACAGGGTCTGGAAACACCATATATTTT
NA NA TRBJ2-1 TRBV15 CAAGGRIGNEQFF TGTGCCGCCGGGGGGCGTATCGGCAATGAGCAGTTCTTC
NA once TRBJ2-7 TRBV7-8 CASSLAPGAGSYEQYF TGTGCCAGCAGCTTAGCACCGGGGGCCGGCTCCTACGAGCAGTACTTC
NA NA TRBJ2-1 TRBV29-1 CSVVGDTIYNEQFF TGCAGCGTTGTGGGGGATACCATTTACAATGAGCAGTTCTTC
TRBD1 NA TRBJ1-6 TRBV6-5 CASSYLTGAYNSPLHF TGTGCCAGCAGTTACTTAACAGGGGCTTATAATTCACCCCTCCACTTT
NA NA TRBJ1-3 TRBV7-2 CASSPSPVYTIYF TGTGCCAGCAGCCCTTCTCCAGTATACACCATATATTTT
TRBD1 NA TRBJ1-5 TRBV28 CASSLLTGANQPQHF TGTGCCAGCAGTTTACTTACAGGGGCGAATCAGCCCCAGCATTTT
NA once TRBJ2-3 TRBV9 CASSAQADTQYF TGTGCCAGCAGCGCTCAGGCAGATACGCAGTATTTT
NA NA TRBJ2-2 TRBV6-9 CASSYVNTGELFF TGTGCCAGCAGTTATGTTAACACCGGGGAGCTGTTTTTT
NA NA TRBJ2-7 TRBV6-5 CASSYSQSYEQYF TGTGCCAGCAGTTACTCCCAGAGCTACGAGCAGTACTTC
NA NA TRBJ1-3 TRBV15 CATSLGVSSGNTIYF TGTGCCACCAGCTTGGGGGTCTCCTCTGGAAACACCATATATTTT
NA NA TRBJ2-5 TRBV6-5 CASSKYQETQYF TGTGCCAGCAGTAAGTACCAAGAGACCCAGTACTTC